The 27 T cell receptor beta chains given below trace back to one sample, sequenced in a study of blood T cells in healthy people across ages. Through a sample-barcoded 5' primer and a J-beta primer mix, a second PCR was run for about 7 to 12 cycles. TCRdb called the 5' RACE reads again in MiXCR, with one record for every CDR3 protein. The table has about 930,000 distinct CDR3 sequences, approximately 32% seen once. This sample also appeared in a second study, on T cells of mothers and their children.

Sequenced material: blood. The origin of the receptors is a woman in her forties in good health.

The rearrangement links TRBV7-9 to TRBJ1-1, with no clear D. The V and J ends lost 2 bases and 7 bases respectively, with 8 bases between them. In germline, CDR1 is SEHNR, CDR2 FQNEAQ (reference sequence). This CDR3 has 12 residues. CDR3 nucleotide sequence: TGTGCCAGCAGCTTATCCCAGCTTGAAGCTTTCTTT. Translated, it gives CASSLSQLEAFF.

This clonotype was detected many times. The V gene is TRBV15, the J gene TRBJ2-6, with 10 nucleotides matching TRBD1. The CDR3 sequence is 18 residues long. Per the germline V gene, CDR1 is LNHNV and CDR2 is YYDKDF (reference sequence). The V and J ends lost 3 bases and 0 bases, in that order; junction bases with no gene match: 5. The CDR3, as DNA: TGTGCCACCAGCAGCGGGGACAGGGGTCTCTCTGGGGCCAACGTCCTGACTTTC. As protein: CATSSGDRGLSGANVLTF.

The chain has TRBV9 and TRBJ2-7, with TRBD1 identical over 9 bases. Looked up from germline, CDR1 is SGDLS and CDR2 is YYNGEE. The V gene end was trimmed by 0 bases and the J gene end by 5 bases; junction bases not matched to a gene: 6. This CDR3 has 15 residues. CDR3 amino acids: CASSVGTGAIDEQYF. In DNA, the CDR3 is TGTGCCAGCAGCGTAGGGACAGGGGCCATCGACGAGCAGTACTTC.

The V and J genes are TRBV5-1 and TRBJ2-7, with D perhaps TRBD1 (6 bases). Trimming left V 0 bases short and J 4 bases short, with 17 bases between. Germline V gives CDR1 SGHRS, CDR2 YFSETQ. This CDR3 comprises 16 residues. CDR3 sequence: CASSLEQGYTLYEQYF. CDR3 DNA: TGCGCCAGCAGCTTGGAACAGGGATATACTCTTTACGAGCAGTACTTC. Together with reference TRBV5-1 and TRBJ2-7, the CDR3 gives the full variable domain: KAGVTQTPRYLIKTRGQQVTLSCSPISGHRSVSWYQQTPGQGLQFLFEYFSETQRNKGNFPGRFSGRQFSNSRSEMNVSTLELGDSALYLCASSLEQGYTLYEQYFGPGTRLTVT.

The chain links TRBV4-3 to TRBJ1-2; tentatively, D is TRBD1 (5 bases). CDR1 is LGHNA, CDR2 YSLEER, per germline. The CDR3 spans 15 residues. Between the trimmed V and J ends, which lost 1 base and 6 bases, there was a span of 15 bases. The CDR3 coding sequence is TGCGCCAGCAGCCAAGTCTGGGCGGGGGGAGATGGCTACACCTTC. It specifies CASSQVWAGGDGYTF.

This clonotype has just a few counts. The gene calls are TRBV19 and TRBJ1-2; D is ambiguous. This CDR3 is 12 amino acids long. The V and J ends lost 3 bases and 8 bases respectively, with 10 bases between them. Looked up from germline, CDR1 is LNHDA and CDR2 is SQIVND (reference sequence). The chain's CDR3 is CASSMTVGGYTF. The CDR3 DNA reads as TGTGCCAGTAGTATGACCGTGGGCGGCTACACCTTC. The full variable domain, rest sourced from reference TRBV19 and TRBJ1-2, is DGGITQSPKYLFRKEGQNVTLSCEQNLNHDAMYWYRQDPGQGLRLIYYSQIVNDFQKGDIAEGYSVSREKKESFPLTVTSAQKNPTAFYLCASSMTVGGYTFGSGTRLTVV.

This clonotype was seen ten or more times. The V call is TRBV7-9, the J call TRBJ2-1, with D hard to call. CDR1 is SEHNR, CDR2 FQNEAQ, per germline (reference sequence). This CDR3 contains 11 residues. Trimming shortened V by 5 bases and J by 12 bases, and 11 bases separated the two germline ends. The CDR3: CASSIQDMQFF. DNA of the CDR3: TGTGCCAGCAGCATACAAGATATGCAGTTCTTC.

This clonotype was recorded a few times. This chain joins TRBV5-1 and TRBJ1-5; the match to TRBD1 covers 7 bases. Germline V gene lookup returns CDR1 SGHRS and CDR2 YFSETQ. The CDR3 has 15 amino acids. Germline trimming cut 0 bases from V and 6 bases from J; bases unmatched to any gene: 6. The CDR3 coding sequence is TGCGCCAGCAGCTTGGCAGGGGGGAACGGTCAGCCCCAGCATTTT. It translates to CASSLAGGNGQPQHF.

This clonotype was counted many times. This chain joins TRBV5-1 and TRBJ1-4, with D hard to call. V lost 0 bases, J lost 0 bases, and 9 bases lay in between. CDR1 SGHRS and CDR2 YFSETQ come from the germline V gene. This CDR3 region has 16 residues. The CDR3 DNA reads TGCGCCAGCAGCTTGGGTCTCCGTGCAACTAATGAAAAACTGTTTTTT. Translating it yields CASSLGLRATNEKLFF.

The rearrangement uses TRBV6-5 and TRBJ1-2, with 9 bases aligning to TRBD1. Germline V gives CDR1 MNHEY, CDR2 SVGAGI. The CDR3 has 13 residues. With V trimmed by 5 bases and J by 8 bases, 6 bases remained unmatched. CDR3 amino acids: CASSMGTGFGYTF. Written as DNA, the CDR3 is TGTGCCAGCAGTATGGGGACAGGGTTCGGCTACACCTTC.

V and J are TRBV27 and TRBJ2-2; D gene uncertain. V was clipped by 6 bases and J by 4 bases, with 9 bases between them. This CDR3 has 13 amino acids. Germline-derived CDR1 and CDR2 are MNHEY and SMNVEV (reference sequence). The CDR3 sequence is CASRGIFTGELFF. The CDR3 DNA is TGTGCCAGCAGGGGGATTTTCACCGGGGAGCTGTTTTTT.

The chain carries TRBV28 and TRBJ2-4; 12 bases map to TRBD1. Matching the DNA end better, TRBJ2-7 makes the J call doubtful. There are 16 residues in the CDR3. The germline gives CDR1 MDHEN, CDR2 SYDVKM. The DNA of the CDR3 is TGTGCCAGCAGTATTCCCGGGACAGGGGGCGGCTACGAGCAGTACTTC. This translates into CASSIPGTGGGYEQYF.

CDR3 in DNA: TGCAGTGCTAGAGATCCGGGGGGGAGGAACGAGCAGTACTTC. Translating gives CSARDPGGRNEQYF. V is TRBV20-1 and J is TRBJ2-7; 8 nucleotides align to TRBD2. This CDR3 is built from 14 residues. Trimming cost V 0 bases and J 5 bases; bases outside gene matches: 6. Per the germline V gene, CDR1 is DFQATT and CDR2 is SNEGSKA (reference sequence).

This clonotype came up a few times. The genes are TRBV12-3 or TRBV12-4 and TRBJ1-5; TRBD1 matches at 10 bases. This CDR3 contains 14 residues. V was clipped by 5 bases and J by 6 bases; unmatched bases: 4. The DNA for the CDR3 is TGTGCCAGCAGTCAGACAGGGGGCAGTCAGCCCCAGCATTTT. Protein: CASSQTGGSQPQHF.

This clonotype was detected many times. This chain joins TRBV18 and TRBJ2-3; D not certain. V gave up 5 bases and J gave up 1 base, with 16 bases separating them. Germline V gene data show CDR1 as KGHSH and CDR2 as LQKENI. This CDR3 spans 16 amino acids. The CDR3 here is CASSGRPAAGTDTQYF. CDR3 nucleotides: TGTGCCAGCTCAGGAAGGCCAGCCGCTGGCACAGATACGCAGTATTTT.

There are a few counts of this clonotype. V usage is TRBV18 and J usage is TRBJ1-1; 10 bases fit TRBD1. CDR1 and CDR2 from the germline V gene are KGHSH and LQKENI. Trimming removed 5 bases from V and 6 bases from J; junction bases left unmatched: 9. CDR3 size: 15 residues. The CDR3 protein is CASSEGRDRGPEAFF. CDR3 sequence (DNA): TGTGCCAGCTCAGAAGGCAGGGACAGGGGTCCTGAAGCTTTCTTT.

This clonotype was counted many times. This chain links TRBV20-1 with TRBJ2-5, with TRBD2 identical over 8 bases. This CDR3 has 14 residues. Germline CDR1 and CDR2: DFQATT and SNEGSKA (reference sequence). The V and J ends lost 5 bases and 3 bases, in that order; junction bases with no gene match: 8. This CDR3 is CSARRARGEETQYF. The DNA of the CDR3 is TGCAGTGCTCGAAGGGCGCGGGGGGAAGAGACCCAGTACTTC.

This clonotype was counted between two and nine times. CDR3 sequence reads: CASMQNGGPSTDTQYF. The CDR3 bases are TGTGCCAGCATGCAAAACGGGGGGCCCAGCACAGATACGCAGTATTTT. The chain combines TRBV6-6 with TRBJ2-3; D possibly corresponds to TRBD2 (7 bases). The CDR3 consists of 16 residues. Germline CDR1 is MNHNY and CDR2 is SVGAGI (reference sequence). V lost 7 bases to trimming and J lost 0 bases, with 17 bases between them.

This clonotype was seen more than once but under ten times. A much more abundant neighbour one base away suggests this may be a read error. The rearrangement uses TRBV5-1 and TRBJ2-1; the match to TRBD1 covers 8 bases. The J call is uncertain, as TRBJ2-7 better fits the DNA end. The CDR3 covers 16 residues. Germline V lookup: CDR1 SGHRS, CDR2 YFSETQ. The CDR3, as DNA: TGCGCCAGCAGCTTGGCAGGGGGCAGGTCCTACAATGAGCAGTACTTC. Its translation is CASSLAGGRSYNEQYF.

The table lists this clonotype with a few counts. This chain connects TRBV3-1 to TRBJ2-7; TRBD2 agrees at 8 bases. CDR1 and CDR2 (germline): LGHDT, YNNKEL (reference sequence). V gave up 4 bases and J gave up 5 bases; unmatched junction bases: 10. This CDR3 is built from 15 residues. The CDR3 sequence is CASSRVAGRGDEQYF. The DNA for the CDR3 is TGTGCCAGCAGCCGGGTAGCGGGGCGCGGGGACGAGCAGTACTTC.

In nucleotides, the CDR3 is TGTGCCAGCAGTTTAGTGACAATCTCTGGAAACACCATATATTTT. Residues: CASSLVTISGNTIYF. V gene TRBV12-3 or TRBV12-4 combines with J gene TRBJ1-3; no firm D call. The V end lost 1 base, the J end lost 0 bases, and 7 bases lay between the germline ends. The CDR3 runs 15 residues.

The rearrangement uses TRBV19 and TRBJ1-2; D gene ambiguous. Germline CDR1 and CDR2: LNHDA and SQIVND (reference sequence). The CDR3 is made up of 15 amino acids. The V end was cut by 5 bases, the J end by 3 bases, with 16 bases between. The CDR3 protein is CASSANRPTDYGYTF. The CDR3 DNA follows: TGTGCCAGTAGTGCCAACCGACCGACCGACTATGGCTACACCTTC.

This clonotype was seen many times. The chain employs TRBV6-5 and TRBJ2-5; 7 bases match TRBD1. This CDR3 has 14 amino acids. Germline V gene data show CDR1 as MNHEY and CDR2 as SVGAGI. J gave up 5 bases and V 2 bases, and 5 bases lay outside the gene matches. The CDR3 protein is CASSYRTGGETQYF. The CDR3 DNA follows: TGTGCCAGCAGTTACCGGACAGGCGGGGAGACCCAGTACTTC.

This clonotype was seen a handful of times. This sequence joins TRBV4-3 and TRBJ1-6, with D hard to call. The CDR3 spans 14 residues. V was shortened by 0 bases and J by 10 bases, with 10 bases between the two germline ends. Germline lookup yields CDR1 LGHNA and CDR2 YSLEER. The CDR3 DNA reads TGCGCCAGCAGCCAAGATGAGGGTTCCTCACCCCTCCACTTT. Protein sequence: CASSQDEGSSPLHF.

The V and J genes are TRBV28 and TRBJ2-3; D tentatively fits TRBD1 or TRBD2 (5 bases each). There are 15 residues in the CDR3. V shed 6 bases and J shed 0 bases, with 13 bases lying between them. The germline gives CDR1 MDHEN, CDR2 SYDVKM. This chain's CDR3 is CASRTNGASTDTQYF. CDR3 nucleotides: TGTGCCAGCAGGACAAACGGGGCTAGCACAGATACGCAGTATTTT.

The sample holds a few counts of this clonotype. The chain links TRBV6-5 to TRBJ1-1; 9 bases are a match to TRBD1. Germline CDR1 and CDR2: MNHEY and SVGAGI. This CDR3 comprises 13 residues. Losses at the gene ends were 6 bases for V and 8 bases for J; bases not matched to a gene: 7. The CDR3 nucleotides are TGTGCCAGCAGGGCCAAGACAGGGGGGGAAGCTTTCTTT. This gives the protein CASRAKTGGEAFF.

This clonotype was seen many times. This sequence joins TRBV12-3 or TRBV12-4 and TRBJ1-2; 10 bases are shared with TRBD1. The ends lost 5 bases at V and 8 bases at J; junction bases unmatched: 8. The CDR3 runs 14 residues. The CDR3 bases are TGTGCCAGCAGTCCCTTGACAGGGGGCAGGGGCTACACCTTC. This sequence encodes CASSPLTGGRGYTF.